The entry below gives a single T cell receptor beta chain sequence along with its context. Its antigen is unknown. No base quality information exists; no much larger clone differs at one position. After removal of 7 bases from V and 1 base from J, the junction retains 12 bases not matched to a gene. In the germline V gene, CDR1 corresponds to MDHEN and CDR2 to SYDVKM. The CDR3 runs 16 residues from the cysteine to the phenylalanine. Here the CDR3 DNA is all that survives: 48 bases in frame from base 1. This record comes from a study of radiotherapy plus CTLA-4 blockade in lung cancer listed by TCRdb under 2018. As for the study more broadly: Objective responses were observed in 15% to 20% of enrolled patients, and disease control was achieved in approximately 30%.

Results and caveats for the whole study, not just this receptor: Increased serum interferon-beta after radiation, together with early dynamic changes in blood T cell clones, were reported to be the strongest predictors of response. After treatment with radiotherapy and ipilimumab, TCR clones that originated in tumors expanded in peripheral blood.

Focal radiation therapy combined with CTLA-4 blockade (ipilimumab) was tested in patients with chemo-refractory metastatic non-small-cell lung cancer. The receptor library was made with the immunoSEQ multiplex PCR assay. The clones in this table, taken by TCRdb from immuneACCESS, are in-frame only. Not every clone is retained; where verified, under half of the shortfall comes from an unresolved V gene, and the cause of the rest is unknown. This sample has some 49,000 clones in its table, and about 85% of those were observed once. The ten largest clones add up to roughly 26% of the sample. Recombination linked TRBV28 to TRBJ1-1, with 7 central nucleotides matching TRBD1. Sequencing used peripheral blood, obtained from a patient treated with radiotherapy plus ipilimumab. This TCR derives from a human donor with non-small cell lung cancer whose response to radiotherapy plus ipilimumab could not be evaluated. At the DNA level, the sequence is TGTGCCAGCACCCCCTCACTCGGGACAGCGAACACTGAAGCTTTCTTT. Its product reads: CASTPSLGTANTEAFF.